Detailed here is one T cell receptor beta chain. The target antigen is unknown. The data stem from a study of somatic mutations in cytotoxic T cells in rheumatoid arthritis. General observations from the study: The slightly lower representation of TRBV07 among rheumatoid arthritis patients did not undergo correction for multiple comparisons.

The data were produced by immunoSEQ multiplex PCR, yet TCRdb's version contains in-frame clones alone and is incomplete. The sample contains under 20,000 clones, roughly 90% of which appear only once. The length of the CDR3 is 14 residues. V lost 2 bases and J 7 bases, leaving 14 bases between the germline ends. Per the germline V gene, CDR1 is MGHRA and CDR2 is YSYEKL. The rearrangement links TRBV4-1 to TRBJ1-2; weak D call: TRBD1 (6 bases). The source of this sequence is a middle-aged man in good health. The source material was CD8+ T cells sorted from blood. CDR3 in DNA: TGCGCCAGCAGCCAAACGGGGGACAATCGTGGCTACACCTTC. Translating gives CASSQTGDNRGYTF.